The table lists the clone carrying this T cell receptor delta chain with a few counts. The TCRdb protein, from a much larger clone, departs from this DNA's translation at residue 5, likely by read error; the protein shown derives from the DNA. TCRdb reanalysed the RT-PCR reads via CATT. In the table there are 1,900 or so delta-chain clones, 15% to 20% of which are singletons. This entry is derived from a study of gamma-delta T cells after stem cell transplantation. The CDR3 is 14 amino acids. V lost 3 bases to trimming and J lost 4 bases; unmatched junction nucleotides: 2. Per the germline V gene, CDR1 is GEAIGNYY and CDR2 is EKD.

This chain links TRDV2 with TRDJ1, with 12 bases matching TRDD3. The sequencing sample was made of gamma-delta T cells. The origin of this receptor is a human donor. It is not recorded whose cells these are; they may come from a transplant donor. The DNA for the CDR3 is TGTGCCTGTGACGCTGGGGGATACGGCGATAAACTCATCTTT. It yields the protein CACDAGGYGDKLIF.